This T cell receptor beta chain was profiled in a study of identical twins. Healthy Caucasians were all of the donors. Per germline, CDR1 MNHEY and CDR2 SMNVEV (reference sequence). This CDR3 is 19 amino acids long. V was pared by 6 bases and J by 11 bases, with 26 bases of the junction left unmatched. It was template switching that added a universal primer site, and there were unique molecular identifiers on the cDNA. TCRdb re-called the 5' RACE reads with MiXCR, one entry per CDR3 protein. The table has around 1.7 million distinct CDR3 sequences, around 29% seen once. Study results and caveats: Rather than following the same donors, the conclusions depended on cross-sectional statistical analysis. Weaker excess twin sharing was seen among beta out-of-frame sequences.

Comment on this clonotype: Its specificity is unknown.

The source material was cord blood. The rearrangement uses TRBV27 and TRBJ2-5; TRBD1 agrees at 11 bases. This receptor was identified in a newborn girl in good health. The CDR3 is CASSPRGTGGPRFYNEQYF. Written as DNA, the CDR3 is TGTGCCAGCAGCCCAAGAGGGACAGGGGGTCCCCGCTTCTACAATGAGCAGTACTTC.